Detailed here is one T cell receptor (beta chain). The antigen is undetermined. The CDR3 runs to 15 residues. Germline CDR1 is SGHTA and CDR2 is FQGTGA. J gave up 3 bases and V 6 bases, and 10 bases lay outside the gene matches. These data are taken from a study of beta chain features in type 1 diabetes. Overall study findings and caveats: Researchers report that Type 1 diabetes patients had moderately but significantly shorter TCRB CDR3s across all four CD4+ subsets.

Expressed TCRB transcripts were sequenced, since all the RNA that had been isolated was reverse transcribed. Sequencing was performed with immunoSEQ multiplex PCR; in TCRdb, only in-frame clones are kept and a portion is missing. The sample has 300,000 to 450,000 clones; 8% to 10% are singletons. The J gene is TRBJ2-7, the V gene TRBV7-3, with 8 bases lining up with TRBD1. Sequences were obtained from central memory CD4+ T cells from blood. This clonotype was obtained from a man under 40 with type 1 diabetes. The CDR3 reads CASRPPGTGDYEQYF. In DNA, the CDR3 is TGTGCCAGCAGACCCCCCGGGACAGGAGACTACGAGCAGTACTTC.